This T cell receptor beta chain was sequenced during a study of T cell changes during pregnancy in multiple sclerosis (dated by TCRdb to between 2018 and 2021). Turning to the overall study: Changes in the T cell repertoire over the course of pregnancy were examined in this study in women with multiple sclerosis.

A word on this clone: The antigen this receptor binds is unknown. Base qualities are not at hand, and no much larger clone is one base apart.

The library was generated by the immunoSEQ multiplex PCR assay. In its TCRdb copy, this immuneACCESS table keeps in-frame sequences only and misses some clones. Where compared with another copy, unresolved V genes explain less than half of these, and the others have no known cause. The sample includes tens of thousands of clones, with about 92% observed a single time. The top ten clonotypes cover around 2.6% of the sample. The germline V gene (reference sequence) supplies CDR1 SGHKS and CDR2 YYEKEE. V gives up 0 bases and J gives up 2 bases, and the segment between their germline ends measures 11 bases. The CDR3 runs 16 residues from the cysteine to the phenylalanine. Only CDR3 DNA is held: 48 bases, read in frame from base 1.

This sample comprised peripheral blood, obtained before pregnancy. This receptor was taken from a female donor with multiple sclerosis, enrolled in a pregnancy study. The sequence links TRBV5-5 to TRBJ2-2; confidence is insufficient to name the D gene. The CDR3 corresponds to CASSLGIAANTGELFF. Read as DNA, the sequence is TGTGCCAGCAGCTTGGGAATAGCTGCAAACACCGGGGAGCTGTTTTTT.